This T cell receptor beta chain was obtained from a study of control samples from healthy donors and cancer patients. This CDR3 comprises 17 residues. The junction had 5 bases not matched to a gene; V was cut back by 5 bases and J by 3 bases. CDR1 is SGHTA and CDR2 is FQGNSA in the germline V gene. Profiling relied on immunoSEQ multiplex PCR, and the TCRdb table lists in-frame clones only, not all of them. Of about 180,000 clones listed, approximately 92% are singletons. The sequenced sample consisted of blood. The chain employs TRBV7-2 and TRBJ2-3; TRBD2 agrees at 16 bases. This clonotype was sampled from a man aged 25-45 years in good health. The DNA of the CDR3 is TGTGCCAGCAGCCCAGGGACTAGCGGGGGGGCGACAGATACGCAGTATTTT. Its protein is CASSPGTSGGATDTQYF.